This T cell receptor beta chain was identified in a study of CD8 T cells in Susac syndrome. Reverse transcription of roughly 0.5 to 1 ug RNA was carried out with random hexamers. TCRdb reprocessed the immunoSEQ multiplex PCR reads via MiXCR and lists one record per CDR3 protein. Here the sample spans approximately 230,000 distinct CDR3 sequences, just over 90% being singletons. This sequence was found in a human donor with multiple sclerosis. Input material: CD4+ T cells from PBMCs.

CDR3 nucleotides: TGCGCCAGCAGCCAGGGACTAGCGGGGGTCCGGGAGACCCAGTACTTC. Protein: CASSQGLAGVRETQYF. This chain uses TRBV4-1 with TRBJ2-5, with 14 positions matching TRBD2. Germline loops: CDR1 MGHRA, CDR2 YSYEKL. After removal of 3 bases from V and 5 bases from J, the junction contained 5 bases not matched to a gene. The CDR3 consists of 16 residues.